Listed here is a single TCR beta chain. The target antigen is unknown. The sample is drawn from a study of cytomegalovirus exposure and HLA in healthy donors. Findings and caveats of the study: A list of 150 to 200 TCR beta chains associated with cytomegalovirus was given. Later analysis identified over 15,000 TCR beta sequences associated with HLA alleles, using a false discovery rate threshold of 0.05.

13 Jbeta primers and 60 Vbeta primers were used for the PCR. The method was immunoSEQ multiplex PCR; TCRdb's version includes in-frame clones alone and lacks a portion of them. The sample shows 90,000 to 120,000 clones, and 0.59% sits with its ten largest clones. This CDR3 comprises 12 residues. The V and J ends lost 6 bases and 5 bases respectively, with 10 bases between them. Germline V CDR1 and CDR2: MNHNY, SVGAGI (reference sequence). What was sequenced was PBMCs. The source is a man between 50 and 59 years old in good health and CMV-seronegative. V is TRBV6-6 and J is TRBJ1-2; no clear D. CDR3 in DNA: TGTGCCAGCAGCCTTGACTCTTATGGCTACACCTTC. It codes for CASSLDSYGYTF.